The TCR beta chain under discussion was sequenced for a study of beta chain features in type 1 diabetes (dated by TCRdb to 2016 to 2019). As for the study more broadly: Mean age, gender distribution, total cell number and subset yield did not differ between patients and healthy donors. A total of about 110 million sorted cells were examined across all samples, and the number of cells per subset was strongly correlated with RNA yield. In the study, recently diagnosed type 1 diabetes patients and matched healthy donors were compared on the TCRB repertoires of their sorted circulating CD4+ T cell subsets. Regulatory and stem cell-like memory subsets were obtained from only 8 patients and about 8 healthy donors, while naive and central memory subsets were obtained from all 30 or so donors.

Study-wide findings and limitations: Naive, central memory and regulatory TCRB repertoires appeared to be more alike among patients than among healthy donors. Shorter templates might be favored by PCR, yet because patient and control samples were amplified and corrected together, any such skew would affect both groups equally. HLA sub-analyses involved small numbers of individuals, so any influence of HLA type on TCRB rearrangement remained unresolved. Patients with type 1 diabetes made fewer insertions and deleted more nucleotides at VDJ recombination sites, implying thymic rearrangement abnormalities. Sequencing cDNA rather than genomic DNA could over-represent highly expressing activated cells, although activation and CD3 levels did not differ between groups. Type 1 diabetes patients showed a moderate but significant shortening of TCRB CDR3 length in all four CD4+ subsets.

A single peripheral blood draw of about 116 mL on average was collected from each donor into heparinised tubes. A BD FACSAria II was used to sort naive, central memory, regulatory and stem cell-like memory CD4+ T cells with a panel that included CD45RO, CCR7, CD25, CD127, CD95 and CD27. A purity above 98% was achieved for all sorted populations. PBMCs were isolated right away by Lymphoprep density gradient centrifugation and were stained directly, without culture. So that batch effects would be minimized, each experiment stained and sorted samples in pairs, pairing one healthy donor with one patient. On this clone itself: The antigen it binds to is not known. Base-call qualities are not available, and no considerably larger clone is one nucleotide away.

The High Capacity cDNA Reverse Transcription Kit was used to reverse transcribe all of the isolated RNA, meaning that expressed TCRB transcripts were what got sequenced. Deep immunoSEQ sequencing was performed on naive, central memory and regulatory T cell samples, with an average of about 3.57 million total reads per sample. After sorted cells were lysed in RLT buffer, RNA was extracted with DNase-treated RNeasy Micro or Mini kits, with the choice depending on cell number. Each cell subset was processed on its own to prevent cross-contamination, while patient and healthy donor samples were processed together. Using the immunoSEQ multiplex PCR, TCRB sequences were amplified from cDNA into 87-bp fragments spanning the CDR3 region. The amplicons were sequenced using the Illumina HiSeq platform. Per the authors' processing: PCR bias was corrected computationally using synthetic template baselines, and reads within Hamming distance 2 were collapsed, with unmergeable singletons discarded. Reads were aligned against IMGT so that V, D and J genes, CDR3 length and insertions or deletions at six rearrangement sites could be assigned. Clonotype counts were normalized to sorted cell number within each subset before computing true diversity and Gini coefficients with the tcR R package. Repertoire sharing was quantified using the overlap coefficient calculated on TCRB nucleotide sequences. Out-of-frame TCRB sequences from naive cells were analyzed to stand in for the pre-selection repertoire. The table comes from immuneACCESS by way of TCRdb, which keeps in-frame sequences with V and J called. Part of the clones is missing from these tables; in studies checked, under half for an unresolved V gene and the rest for unknown reasons. V, J and clone size derive from that table, while D and trimming were established from the DNA sequence. This sample gives 550,000 to 850,000 clones in total; about an eighth of them show up just once. In total, the top ten clones hold approximately 0.02% of the sample.

After removal of 2 bases from V and 4 bases from J, the junction retains 3 bases not matched to a gene. The CDR3, cysteine through phenylalanine, is 14 amino acids long. This entry keeps only the CDR3 DNA: 42 bases, framed from base 1. The germline V gene sets CDR1 to KGHSH and CDR2 to LQKENI. The chain joins TRBV18 to TRBJ2-3, with 7 junctional bases fitting TRBD2. Sequencing was performed on naive CD4+ T cells from blood. In light of the paper, this sample's cell subset or site label describes: true naive CD4+ T cells. This clonotype was obtained from a man younger than 35 with type 1 diabetes. The CDR3 amino acid sequence is: CASSPTSVADTQYF. The nucleotides are TGTGCCAGCTCACCAACTAGCGTCGCAGATACGCAGTATTTT. Here the CDR3 is joined to the reference TRBV18 and TRBJ2-3 genes, and the full variable domain is: NAGVMQNPRHLVRRRGQEARLRCSPMKGHSHVYWYRQLPEEGLKFMVYLQKENIIDESGMPKERFSAEFPKEGPSILRIQQVVRGDSAAYFCASSPTSVADTQYFGPGTRLTVL.